The 28 T cell receptor beta chains in this list originate from one sample, sequenced in a study of blood T cell repertoires in COVID-19. Data came from immunoSEQ multiplex PCR; TCRdb stores just in-frame clones and leaves some out. The data show about 250,000 clones, 65% to 85% seen once. What was sequenced was peripheral blood. These receptor sequences come from a man between 35 and 55 years old with active or convalescent COVID-19.

The genes are TRBV11-1 and TRBJ1-2; D is uncertain. The CDR3 runs to 15 residues. The germline gives CDR1 SGHAT, CDR2 FQDESV (reference sequence). Trimming left V 1 base short and J 5 bases short, with 14 bases between. This chain's CDR3 is CASSLEERSPYGYTF. The CDR3 DNA reads as TGTGCCAGCAGCTTAGAAGAGAGATCCCCTTATGGCTACACCTTC.

The chain uses TRBV11-2 and TRBJ2-1, with TRBD1 as a possible D gene (5 bases). Per germline, CDR1 SGHAT and CDR2 FQNNGV. With 0 bases removed from V and 6 bases from J, the gap between germline ends came to 9 bases. This CDR3 contains 14 residues. The CDR3: CASSLDFRANEQFF. Here the CDR3 DNA reads TGTGCCAGCAGCTTAGATTTCAGGGCCAATGAGCAGTTCTTC. The whole variable domain, remainder taken from reference TRBV11-2 and TRBJ2-1, is EAGVAQSPRYKIIEKRQSVAFWCNPISGHATLYWYQQILGQGPKLLIQFQNNGVVDDSQLPKDRFSAERLKGVDSTLKIQPAKLEDSAVYLCASSLDFRANEQFFGPGTRLTVL.

J is TRBJ2-7 and V is TRBV7-9, with a tentative D call TRBD1 (5 bases). The germline gives CDR1 SEHNR, CDR2 FQNEAQ (reference sequence). The V end lost 5 bases, the J end lost 1 base, and 15 bases lay between the germline ends. The CDR3 is 15 amino acids. The CDR3 bases are TGTGCCAGCAGCCTCGACAGTTCGTGGTCCTACGAGCAGTACTTC. It translates to CASSLDSSWSYEQYF.

The chain couples TRBV30 to TRBJ1-2; a possible D gene is TRBD1 (6 bases). CDR3 length: 13 residues. The ends were cut back, 2 bases at V and 4 bases at J, with 11 bases in the middle. Germline V lookup: CDR1 GTSNPN, CDR2 SVGIG (reference sequence). CDR3 bases: TGTGCCTGGAGTCCCCAGGGGCCCTATGGCTACACCTTC. It is translated as CAWSPQGPYGYTF.

This clone was picked up one time. The chain combines TRBV30 with TRBJ2-3, with 10 bases fitting TRBD2. J lost 3 bases, V lost 3 bases, and 3 bases had no gene match. In germline, CDR1 is GTSNPN, CDR2 SVGIG (reference sequence). This CDR3 spans 14 amino acids. For the CDR3, the DNA is TGTGCCTGGAGCGGGACTAGCGTGACAGATACGCAGTATTTT. This encodes CAWSGTSVTDTQYF.

In nucleotides, the CDR3 is TGTGCCAGCAGCTTAGCCCTATACACTGAAGCTTTCTTT. Residues: CASSLALYTEAFF. The chain combines TRBV11-1 with TRBJ1-1, with D unclear. Germline CDR1 is SGHAT and CDR2 is FQDESV (reference sequence). This CDR3 comprises 13 residues. Trimming cost V 0 bases and J 3 bases, with 5 bases left between them.

The chain has TRBV6-5 and TRBJ1-2; TRBD1 matches 8 bases. J lost 3 bases, V lost 11 bases, and 5 bases had no gene match. Germline assignment: CDR1 MNHEY and CDR2 SVGAGI. CDR3 length equals 12 residues. CDR3 sequence: CAGTGGYYGYTF. In DNA, the CDR3 is TGTGCCGGAACAGGGGGTTACTATGGCTACACCTTC.

This clone was recorded only once. The chain couples TRBV29-1 to TRBJ2-7; 8 nucleotides align to TRBD1. Germline V CDR1 and CDR2: SQVTM, ANQGSEA. The CDR3 has 15 amino acids. The V and J ends lost 3 bases and 6 bases, in that order; junction bases with no gene match: 13. CDR3 amino acids: CSVDLLGQGAGEQYF. In DNA, the CDR3 is TGCAGCGTTGATCTGCTAGGGCAGGGGGCCGGCGAGCAGTACTTC.

The chain combines TRBV5-1 with TRBJ2-7; D possibly corresponds to TRBD1 (5 bases). Germline V lookup: CDR1 SGHRS, CDR2 YFSETQ. Trimming took off 5 bases at V and 6 bases at J, with 15 bases between the two ends. This CDR3 has 13 amino acids. CDR3 sequence: CASRTPQGREQYF. The DNA for the CDR3 is TGCGCCAGCAGGACCCCCCAGGGTCGCGAGCAGTACTTC.

The CDR3 spells CASSPWVAQGGNTIYF. The DNA of the CDR3 is TGTGCCAGCAGCCCATGGGTGGCACAGGGGGGAAACACCATATATTTT. The V call is TRBV7-6, the J call TRBJ1-3; TRBD1 aligns across 7 bases. This CDR3 spans 16 amino acids. J gave up 4 bases and V 5 bases, and 11 bases lay outside the gene matches. Germline lookup yields CDR1 SGHVS and CDR2 FNYEAQ.

This chain connects TRBV24-1 to TRBJ1-4; 9 bases map to TRBD1. V lost 2 bases to trimming and J lost 6 bases; unmatched junction nucleotides: 6. The CDR3 covers 16 residues. Germline V gene sequence: CDR1 KGHDR, CDR2 SFDVKD. The CDR3 nucleotides read TGTGCCACCAGTGATTCACACAGGGGGCGCGATGAAAAACTGTTTTTT. It codes for CATSDSHRGRDEKLFF.

This clone was recorded only once. The V call is TRBV5-1, the J call TRBJ2-3; possible D gene TRBD1, 6 bases. CDR3 length equals 16 residues. Trimming cost V 0 bases and J 2 bases, with 13 bases left between them. Germline CDR1 reads SGHRS; CDR2 reads YFSETQ. CDR3 nucleotides: TGCGCCAGCAGCTTGGGGGGGCCGTTAACCACAGATACGCAGTATTTT. Translation gives CASSLGGPLTTDTQYF.

CDR3: CASSTERDSYTF. Here the CDR3 DNA reads TGCGCCAGCAGCACGGAGCGGGACAGCTACACCTTC. The rearrangement links TRBV5-1 to TRBJ1-2, with D possibly TRBD1 on 6 matching bases. Germline loops: CDR1 SGHRS, CDR2 YFSETQ. The ends were cut back, 4 bases at V and 9 bases at J, with 13 bases in the middle. There are 12 residues in the CDR3.

This sequence joins TRBV10-3 and TRBJ1-1, with 8 positions matching TRBD1. Germline loops: CDR1 ENHRY, CDR2 SYGVKD. The CDR3 runs to 14 residues. V trimming: 6 bases; J trimming: 11 bases; junction bases outside the gene matches: 14. CDR3: CAISPGQGERGAFF. The DNA of the CDR3 is TGTGCCATCAGCCCTGGACAGGGTGAGAGGGGGGCTTTCTTT.

The CDR3 spells CASSRETGGHQPQHF. CDR3 coding DNA: TGTGCCAGTAGTAGAGAGACAGGGGGCCATCAGCCCCAGCATTTT. The genes are TRBV19 and TRBJ1-5; 10 bases fit TRBD1. V shed 4 bases and J 5 bases; nucleotides not matched to a gene: 5. This CDR3 is 15 amino acids long. Germline V CDR1 and CDR2: LNHDA, SQIVND (reference sequence). The full variable domain, its missing parts supplied by reference TRBV19 and TRBJ1-5, is DGGITQSPKYLFRKEGQNVTLSCEQNLNHDAMYWYRQDPGQGLRLIYYSQIVNDFQKGDIAEGYSVSREKKESFPLTVTSAQKNPTAFYLCASSRETGGHQPQHFGDGTRLSIL.

This clone was found a few times. The gene calls are TRBV15 and TRBJ1-4; D may be TRBD1 (6 bases). Trimming cost V 4 bases and J 5 bases, with 20 bases left between them. CDR1 and CDR2 (germline): LNHNV, YYDKDF (reference sequence). The CDR3 contains 17 residues. The CDR3 nucleotides are TGTGCCACCAGCACCCGAGCAAATACCGGGACAAATGAAAAACTGTTTTTT. It translates to CATSTRANTGTNEKLFF.

The V and J genes are TRBV6-5 and TRBJ1-5, with 10 positions matching TRBD1. The V and J ends lost 5 bases and 3 bases, in that order; junction bases with no gene match: 4. The length of the CDR3 is 15 residues. The germline V gene encodes CDR1 MNHEY and CDR2 SVGAGI. This CDR3 reads CASSRQGAFNQPQHF. DNA for the CDR3: TGTGCCAGCAGTAGACAGGGGGCTTTCAATCAGCCCCAGCATTTT.

This clone showed up just once. The rearrangement uses TRBV19 and TRBJ2-2; 7 bases agree with TRBD1. The germline V gene encodes CDR1 LNHDA and CDR2 SQIVND (reference sequence). The CDR3 covers 15 residues. V trimming: 3 bases; J trimming: 2 bases; junction bases outside the gene matches: 3. This chain's CDR3 is CASSIGTVNTGELFF. The CDR3 DNA reads TGTGCCAGTAGTATCGGGACAGTTAACACCGGGGAGCTGTTTTTT.

This clone was found once. The chain combines TRBV3-1 (or the pseudogene TRBV3-2) with TRBJ2-3; 7 bases align to TRBD1. The CDR3 consists of 14 residues. V dropped 8 bases and J dropped 0; count of bases not matched to a gene: 5. Germline-derived CDR1 and CDR2 are LGHDT and YNNKEL (reference sequence). For the CDR3, the DNA is TGTGCCAGCTCATCAGGGGGAAGCACAGATACGCAGTATTTT. Encoded protein: CASSSGGSTDTQYF.

The V and J genes are TRBV3-1 (or the pseudogene TRBV3-2) and TRBJ2-2; 13 bases agree with TRBD2. This CDR3 region has 15 residues. Germline CDR1 is LGHDT and CDR2 is YNNKEL (reference sequence). Losses at the gene ends were 4 bases for V and 6 bases for J; bases not matched to a gene: 2. In nucleotides, the CDR3 is TGTGCCAGCAGCCCCGGACTAGCGGGGGCCGGGGAGCTGTTTTTT. As protein: CASSPGLAGAGELFF.

J is TRBJ2-1 and V is TRBV24-1; 12 bases are a match to TRBD2. The CDR3 has 19 residues. Per the germline V gene, CDR1 is KGHDR and CDR2 is SFDVKD. J was trimmed by 2 bases and V by 3 bases; bases with no gene match: 10. The CDR3 DNA follows: TGTGCCACCAGTGATCAAGTGGCTAGCGGGGGGGGCCCCTACAATGAGCAGTTCTTC. This translates into CATSDQVASGGGPYNEQFF.

Concerning this clone: The same CDR3 can be traced to other DNA sequences in this sample. The V call is TRBV28, the J call TRBJ1-2; D uncertain. The CDR3 contains 12 residues. From germline, CDR1 is MDHEN and CDR2 SYDVKM. V shed 5 bases and J shed 1 base, with 5 bases lying between them. The CDR3 region is CASSLLNYGYTF. The CDR3 DNA is TGTGCCAGCAGTCTACTTAACTATGGCTACACCTTC.

The chain uses TRBV14 and TRBJ2-7; no reliable D call. Germline V gene lookup returns CDR1 SGHDN and CDR2 FVKESK. The V gene lost 4 bases and the J gene lost 1 base, with 11 bases spanning the gap. This CDR3 is 14 amino acids long. The CDR3 is CASSLPHMSYEQYF. The CDR3 region has the DNA TGTGCCAGCAGCCTGCCCCACATGTCCTACGAGCAGTACTTC. The full variable domain, with the rest looked up from reference TRBV14 and TRBJ2-7, is EAGVTQFPSHSVIEKGQTVTLRCDPISGHDNLYWYRRVMGKEIKFLLHFVKESKQDESGMPNNRFLAERTGGTYSTLKVQPAELEDSGVYFCASSLPHMSYEQYFGPGTRLTVT.

The V and J genes are TRBV30 and TRBJ2-5; a possible D gene is TRBD1 (6 bases). This CDR3 comprises 15 residues. V lost 3 bases to trimming and J lost 1 base, with 15 bases between them. CDR1 and CDR2 (germline): GTSNPN, SVGIG (reference sequence). The CDR3 region is CAWRWGRWLQETQYF. The CDR3 DNA reads as TGTGCCTGGAGGTGGGGGCGGTGGCTCCAAGAGACCCAGTACTTC.

V gene TRBV20-1 combines with J gene TRBJ1-3; D remains ambiguous. CDR3 length equals 14 residues. CDR1 DFQATT and CDR2 SNEGSKA come from the germline V gene (reference sequence). V was clipped by 3 bases and J by 2 bases, with 11 bases between them. The CDR3 DNA sequence: TGCAGTGCTAGTAGGAGTACTCCTGGAAACACCATATATTTT. Residues: CSASRSTPGNTIYF.

The V gene is TRBV5-4, the J gene TRBJ2-5; the match to TRBD2 covers 7 bases. Germline V lookup: CDR1 SGHNT, CDR2 YYREEE (reference sequence). The CDR3 is made up of 14 amino acids. With V trimmed by 0 bases and J by 2 bases, 1 base remained unmatched. The CDR3 DNA follows: TGTGCCAGCAGCTTGGTGGGGGGGCAAGAGACCCAGTACTTC. It codes for CASSLVGGQETQYF.

The V gene is TRBV9, the J gene TRBJ2-5; D ambiguous. Germline values: CDR1 SGDLS, CDR2 YYNGEE. Trimming cost V 2 bases and J 1 base, with 9 bases left between them. The CDR3 totals 14 residues. CDR3 sequence reads: CASSVRYRQETQYF. CDR3 DNA sequence: TGTGCCAGCAGCGTCCGGTACCGCCAAGAGACCCAGTACTTC.

The V gene is TRBV11-3, the J gene TRBJ1-1; D not resolved. Per germline, CDR1 SGHNT and CDR2 YENEEA. CDR3 length: 14 residues. Trimming cost V 7 bases and J 1 base, with 13 bases left between them. The CDR3 DNA reads TGTGCCAGCAACCCGCGGGGTAAGAACACTGAAGCTTTCTTT. Translation: CASNPRGKNTEAFF.